The subject of this entry is one T cell receptor beta chain. Sequenced by immunoSEQ multiplex PCR; TCRdb stores in-frame clones only, minus some. The sample has approximately 44,000 clones, 96% seen once. The data derive from a study of technical replicates of blood from a few donors. V was cut by 4 bases and J by 7 bases, with 13 bases left in between. Germline V gene lookup returns CDR1 GTSNPN and CDR2 SVGIG (reference sequence). The CDR3 length is 12 residues. The chain links TRBV30 to TRBJ1-2; D is unresolved. The specimen sequenced was T cells isolated from PBMCs. The TCR comes from a human donor in good health. The CDR3 loop reads CAWTLPPSGYTF. CDR3 coding DNA: TGTGCCTGGACCCTCCCCCCTTCTGGCTACACCTTC. Full variable domain (rest looked up from reference TRBV30 and TRBJ1-2): SQTIHQWPATLVQPVGSPLSLECTVEGTSNPNLYWYRQAAGRGLQLLFYSVGIGQISSEVPQNLSASRPQDRQFILSSKKLLLSDSGFYLCAWTLPPSGYTFGSGTRLTVV.